These T cell receptor beta chains were read from a single sample in a study of T cell responses to AZD1222 COVID-19 vaccine. Method: immunoSEQ multiplex PCR; TCRdb's copy keeps in-frame clones and lacks some. The sample records tens of thousands of clones, just under 80% being singletons. The specimen was peripheral blood, collected on day 0 of AZD1222 vaccination. These receptors were obtained from an adult in good health. CDR3s include the opening cysteine and the closing phenylalanine or tryptophan. D genes are given only for firm matches. Size values are once, few and many counts, or a class for expanded clones, and some rows have none.

d_gene	v_gene	j_gene	abundance	CDR3nt	CDR3aa
.	TRBV11-1	TRBJ2-1	.	TGTGCCAGCAGCTCGTCGGTGACAGGCTTGGTTGAGCAGTTCTTC	CASSSSVTGLVEQFF
.	TRBV4-1	TRBJ1-1	.	TGCGCCAGCAGCCAAGATGGGGGGCTGAACACTGAAGCTTTCTTT	CASSQDGGLNTEAFF
.	TRBV6-6	TRBJ1-2	few	TGTGCCAGCAGTTACTCTAGGGTTTTGGATGGCTACACCTTC	CASSYSRVLDGYTF
TRBD1	TRBV6-6	TRBJ1-2	.	TGTGCCAGCAGTTATTCCACGACAGGGGCCGGTGGCTACACCTTC	CASSYSTTGAGGYTF
.	TRBV7-8	TRBJ2-1	.	TGTGCCAGCAGCTTAGCCCGAACCGACAGGTTAAGGGAGCAGTTCTTC	CASSLARTDRLREQFF
.	TRBV5-1	TRBJ2-3	once	TGCGCCAGCAGCTCGACTCCCGGGGCAGATACGCAGTATTTT	CASSSTPGADTQYF
.	TRBV3-1/TRBV3-2	TRBJ2-3	.	TGTGCCAGCAGCCCGGGCGGCTACCTCACAGATACGCAGTATTTT	CASSPGGYLTDTQYF
.	TRBV27	TRBJ1-6	.	TGTGCCACCCGTAGGGGGGGATCTGTGAATTCACCCCTCCACTTT	CATRRGGSVNSPLHF
.	TRBV5-6	TRBJ1-1	.	TGTGCCAGCAGCTCTAGGCCAGGGGTGAACACTGAAGCTTTCTTT	CASSSRPGVNTEAFF
.	TRBV7-2	TRBJ1-3	.	TGTGCCAGCAGCCCGTACGGGGGTTACCGAAACACCATATATTTT	CASSPYGGYRNTIYF
.	TRBV7-2	TRBJ2-7	.	TGTGCCAGCAGCTCGTGGCTAGCGTTAAACGAGCAGTACTTC	CASSSWLALNEQYF
.	TRBV6-6	TRBJ1-6	.	TGTGCCAGCAGTTACGGGAACTCCTATAATTCACCCCTCCACTTT	CASSYGNSYNSPLHF
.	TRBV28	TRBJ1-1	few	TGTGCCAGCAGTTTAGTTACGGGTGGTGCTTTCTTT	CASSLVTGGAFF
TRBD1	TRBV19	TRBJ1-5	.	TGTGCCAGTGAGGACAGGGTGAGGCTACAGCCCCAGCATTTT	CASEDRVRLQPQHF
TRBD1	TRBV18	TRBJ1-4	.	TGTGCCAGCTCACCCCGGGTCGCAGGGGGCCAGGAAAAACTGTTTTTT	CASSPRVAGGQEKLFF
.	TRBV13	TRBJ1-2	.	TGTGCCAGCAGCTTAAGGCTCGGACAATTGGGTGGCTACACCTTC	CASSLRLGQLGGYTF
.	TRBV11-2	TRBJ1-6	once	TGTGCCAGCAGCTCGCCCTCGACCAGGGCGGATTCACCCCTCCACTTT	CASSSPSTRADSPLHF
TRBD2	TRBV18	TRBJ2-3	once	TGTGCCAGCTCATGGTCTAGCGGGGGTGTCACAGATACGCAGTATTTT	CASSWSSGGVTDTQYF
.	TRBV11-2	TRBJ1-3	.	TGTGCCAGCAGCCCCGGGGTCGGGGACTCTGGAAACACCATATATTTT	CASSPGVGDSGNTIYF
.	TRBV6-4	TRBJ1-5	few	TGTGCCAGCAGTGACTTCGGGGGAGCGGCCCTAGACCTTAATCAGCCCCAGCATTTT	CASSDFGGAALDLNQPQHF
.	TRBV5-1	TRBJ1-2	.	TGCGCCAGCAGCTACGACTTCCCAGCTAACTATGGCTACACCTTC	CASSYDFPANYGYTF
.	TRBV4-1	TRBJ2-5	.	TGCGCCAGCAGCCAGGGTGGGACGGCCCAAGAGACCCAGTACTTC	CASSQGGTAQETQYF
.	TRBV7-2	TRBJ1-6	.	TGTGCCAGCAGCTTAGTACCCCAGACGGCGGGGACCTATTCACCCCTCCACTTT	CASSLVPQTAGTYSPLHF
.	TRBV29-1	TRBJ1-2	once	TGCAGCGTTAGCCAATGGGGCTATGGCTACACCTTC	CSVSQWGYGYTF
.	TRBV19	TRBJ2-3	few	TGTGCCAGTAGTAGGGGAAAGGAAACTAGTCAGTATTTT	CASSRGKETSQYF
.	TRBV10-3	TRBJ1-1	.	TGTGCCATCCAGGGGAGTGAAAACACTGAAGCTTTCTTT	CAIQGSENTEAFF